This passage covers 3 T cell receptor beta chains from one sample sequenced in a study of blood T cell repertoires in COVID-19. Here immunoSEQ multiplex PCR was the method, and the copy in TCRdb shows in-frame clones only, minus some. The sample includes 350,000 or so clones, approximately 89% of them seen just once. The sample comprised peripheral blood. The receptors come from a woman aged 55-75 years with COVID-19, enrolled during active disease.

The chain has TRBV5-6 and TRBJ1-1, with TRBD1 matching over 8 bases. Germline trimming cut 0 bases from V and 5 bases from J; bases unmatched to any gene: 9. Germline loops: CDR1 SGHDT, CDR2 YYEEEE. There are 16 residues in the CDR3. CDR3 nucleotides: TGTGCCAGCAGCTTGGTTGCAGGGGGCGCGTTGACTGAAGCTTTCTTT. Amino acid sequence: CASSLVAGGALTEAFF.

This sequence joins TRBV5-1 and TRBJ1-1; weak D call: TRBD1 (5 bases). The CDR3 contains 14 residues. CDR1 and CDR2 from the germline V gene are SGHRS and YFSETQ. Trimming took off 0 bases at V and 1 base at J, with 7 bases between the two ends. CDR3 in amino acids: CASSLDRPNTEAFF. In DNA form, the CDR3 reads TGCGCCAGCAGCTTGGACAGGCCGAACACTGAAGCTTTCTTT.

The chain recombines TRBV27 with TRBJ1-6; D remains unclear. The ends were cut back, 7 bases at V and 12 bases at J, with 22 bases in the middle. CDR1 is MNHEY and CDR2 is SMNVEV in the germline V gene (reference sequence). The CDR3 runs 15 residues. The CDR3 DNA reads as TGTGCCAGCACCTCGCCGGGAAGGCCCCCCCAACCCCTCCACTTT. This translates into CASTSPGRPPQPLHF.